This record covers a single TCR beta chain. Its antigen is not known. The CDR3 runs to 16 residues. V was clipped by 1 base and J by 10 bases; unmatched bases: 8. The germline V gene has CDR1 SGHVS and CDR2 FQNEAQ. PCR used 60 Vbeta primers and 13 Jbeta primers. The repertoire was sequenced with immunoSEQ multiplex PCR; TCRdb's copy has only in-frame clones and lacks some. This sample has under 150,000 clones, with around 80% found just once. This specimen comes from a study of cytomegalovirus exposure and HLA in healthy donors. For the study at large: Within the Caucasian-associated ancestry cluster were roughly 81% of the 350 to 400 genotyped donors. Findings and limits, study-wide: Common viral pathogens (according to a later analysis) appeared linked to several of the most significant clusters. Some V segments, TRBV6-2 and TRBV6-3 among them, were indistinguishable and were therefore excluded.

At the time of sampling, donors were nominally healthy, though unrecorded immune exposures were likely. The chain carries TRBV7-8 and TRBJ1-4, with TRBD1 identical over 11 bases. Sequenced: PBMCs. The clonotype was recovered from a woman between 18 and 29 years old in good health and CMV-seronegative. The CDR3 spells CASSLGTGGLRGKLFF. CDR3 DNA sequence: TGTGCCAGCAGCTTAGGGACAGGGGGCTTAAGGGGAAAACTGTTTTTT.